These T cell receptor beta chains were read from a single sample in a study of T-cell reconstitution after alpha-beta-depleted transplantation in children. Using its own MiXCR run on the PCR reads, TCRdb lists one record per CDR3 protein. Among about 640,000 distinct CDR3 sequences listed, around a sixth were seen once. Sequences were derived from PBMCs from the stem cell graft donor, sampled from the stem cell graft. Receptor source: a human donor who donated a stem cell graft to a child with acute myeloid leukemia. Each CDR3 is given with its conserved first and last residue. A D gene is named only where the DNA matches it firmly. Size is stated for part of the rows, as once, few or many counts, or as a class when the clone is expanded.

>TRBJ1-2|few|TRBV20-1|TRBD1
CSARDDRGVGGDGYTF
TGCAGTGCTCGGGACGACAGGGGAGTAGGAGGGGATGGCTACACCTTC
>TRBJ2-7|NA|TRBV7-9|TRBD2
CASTGLAGGYIEQYF
TGTGCCAGCACAGGACTAGCGGGGGGTTATATCGAGCAGTACTTC
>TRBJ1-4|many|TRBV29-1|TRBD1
CSVEGDSNEKLFF
TGCAGCGTTGAAGGGGACAGTAATGAAAAACTGTTTTTT
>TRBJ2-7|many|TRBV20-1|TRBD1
CSAREGGQNYEQYF
TGCAGTGCTCGCGAAGGGGGACAGAACTACGAGCAGTACTTC
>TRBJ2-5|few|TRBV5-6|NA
CASTARGQETQYF
TGTGCCAGCACCGCCAGGGGCCAAGAGACCCAGTACTTC
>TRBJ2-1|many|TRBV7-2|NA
CASSLFQDEQFF
TGTGCCAGCAGCTTATTTCAGGATGAGCAGTTCTTC
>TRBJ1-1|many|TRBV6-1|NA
CASSPTSKDWSNTEAFF
TGTGCCAGCAGTCCCACTTCAAAGGACTGGTCGAACACTGAAGCTTTCTTT
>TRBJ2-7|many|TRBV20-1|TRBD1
CSARRTGGYEQYF
TGCAGTGCTAGAAGGACAGGGGGCTACGAGCAGTACTTC
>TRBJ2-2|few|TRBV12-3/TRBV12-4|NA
CASSSGNGELFF
TGTGCCAGCAGTTCGGGAAACGGGGAGCTGTTTTTT
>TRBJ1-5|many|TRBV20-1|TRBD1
CSAPDRGRDQPQHF
TGCAGTGCTCCGGACAGGGGGCGCGATCAGCCCCAGCATTTT
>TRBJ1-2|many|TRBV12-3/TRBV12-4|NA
CASSFGGDGYTF
TGTGCCAGCAGTTTCGGAGGGGATGGCTACACCTTC
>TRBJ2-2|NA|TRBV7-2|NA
CASSLGTQLNTGELFF
TGTGCCAGCAGCTTAGGGACACAATTGAACACCGGGGAGCTGTTTTTT
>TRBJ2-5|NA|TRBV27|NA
CASSSLQGVETQYF
TGTGCCAGCAGTTCCCTGCAGGGTGTAGAGACCCAGTACTTC
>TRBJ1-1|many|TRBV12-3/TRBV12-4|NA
CASSLKGGTEAFF
TGTGCCAGCAGTTTAAAGGGAGGCACTGAAGCTTTCTTT
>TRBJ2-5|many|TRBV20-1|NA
CSARRGARETQYF
TGCAGTGCTAGGCGGGGAGCCCGGGAGACCCAGTACTTC
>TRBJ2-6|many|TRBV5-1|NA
CASSMGGSGANVLTF
TGCGCCAGCAGTATGGGAGGATCTGGGGCCAACGTCCTGACTTTC
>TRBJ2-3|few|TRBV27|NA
CASGFTGTDTQYF
TGTGCCAGCGGATTTACAGGGACAGATACGCAGTATTTT
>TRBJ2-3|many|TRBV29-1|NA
CSGKRGGGDTQYF
TGCAGCGGAAAGAGAGGAGGTGGGGATACGCAGTATTTT
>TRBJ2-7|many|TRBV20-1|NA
CSARGYSSSSYEQYF
TGCAGTGCTAGAGGCTACAGTTCTAGCTCCTACGAGCAGTACTTC
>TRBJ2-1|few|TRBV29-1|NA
CSVEGSPTRGQFF
TGCAGCGTTGAAGGGTCCCCGACCCGGGGGCAGTTCTTC
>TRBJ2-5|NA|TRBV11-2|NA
CASNRANQETQYF
TGTGCCAGCAACAGGGCCAACCAAGAGACCCAGTACTTC
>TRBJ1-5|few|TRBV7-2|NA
CASSSQEGRSNQPQHF
TGTGCCAGCAGCTCTCAAGAGGGTCGGAGCAATCAGCCCCAGCATTTT
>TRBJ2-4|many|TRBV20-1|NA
CSARDTPRPGNIQYF
TGCAGTGCTAGAGATACCCCCCGGCCGGGGAACATTCAGTACTTC
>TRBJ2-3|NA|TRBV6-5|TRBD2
CASSSGGGGTDTQYF
TGTGCCAGCAGTTCGGGCGGGGGGGGAACAGATACGCAGTATTTT